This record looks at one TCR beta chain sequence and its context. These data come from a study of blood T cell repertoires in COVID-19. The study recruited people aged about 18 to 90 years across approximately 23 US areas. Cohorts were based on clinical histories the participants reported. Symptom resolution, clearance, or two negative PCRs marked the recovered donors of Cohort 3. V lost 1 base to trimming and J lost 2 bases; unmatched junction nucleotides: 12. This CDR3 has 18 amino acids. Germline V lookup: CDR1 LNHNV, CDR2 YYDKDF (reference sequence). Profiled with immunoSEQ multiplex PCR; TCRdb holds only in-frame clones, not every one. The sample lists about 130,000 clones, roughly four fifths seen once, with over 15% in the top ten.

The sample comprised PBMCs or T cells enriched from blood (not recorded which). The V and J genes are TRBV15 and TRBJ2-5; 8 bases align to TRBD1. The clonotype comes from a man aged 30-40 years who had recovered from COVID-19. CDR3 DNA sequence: TGTGCCACCAGCAGAGGCTCATCCGGGACAGGATTACAAGAGACCCAGTACTTC. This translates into CATSRGSSGTGLQETQYF.